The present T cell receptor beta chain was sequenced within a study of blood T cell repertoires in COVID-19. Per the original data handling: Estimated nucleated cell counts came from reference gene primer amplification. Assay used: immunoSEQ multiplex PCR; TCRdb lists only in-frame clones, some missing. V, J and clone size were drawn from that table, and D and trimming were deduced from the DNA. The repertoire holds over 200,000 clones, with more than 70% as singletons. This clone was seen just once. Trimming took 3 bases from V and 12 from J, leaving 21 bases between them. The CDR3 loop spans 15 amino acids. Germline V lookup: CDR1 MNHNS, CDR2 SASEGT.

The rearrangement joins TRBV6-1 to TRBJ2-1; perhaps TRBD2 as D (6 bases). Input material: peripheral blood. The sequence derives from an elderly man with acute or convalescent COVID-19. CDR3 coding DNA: TGTGCCAGCAGTGATAACTCCCGGGGGTTGCAAGGGCAGTTCTTC. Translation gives CASSDNSRGLQGQFF.